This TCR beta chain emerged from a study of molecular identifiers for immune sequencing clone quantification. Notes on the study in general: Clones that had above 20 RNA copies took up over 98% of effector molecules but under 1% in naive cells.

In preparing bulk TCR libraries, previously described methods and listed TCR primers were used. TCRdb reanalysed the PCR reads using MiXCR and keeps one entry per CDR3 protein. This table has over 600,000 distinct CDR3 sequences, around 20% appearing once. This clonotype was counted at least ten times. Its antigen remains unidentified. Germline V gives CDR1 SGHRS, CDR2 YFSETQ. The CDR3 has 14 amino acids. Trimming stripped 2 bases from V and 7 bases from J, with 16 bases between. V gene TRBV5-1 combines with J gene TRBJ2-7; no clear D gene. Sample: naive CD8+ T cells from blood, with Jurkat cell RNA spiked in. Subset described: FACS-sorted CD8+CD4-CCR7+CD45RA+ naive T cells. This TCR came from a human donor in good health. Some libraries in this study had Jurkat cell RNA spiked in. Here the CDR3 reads CASSFSDGPGEQYF. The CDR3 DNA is TGCGCCAGCAGCTTTTCGGACGGACCAGGAGAGCAGTACTTC.